This TCR beta chain comes out of a study of cytomegalovirus exposure and HLA in healthy donors. Findings of the study overall: Analyzed later, most CMV-associated TCR beta chains appeared HLA-restricted.

The PCR had 60 Vbeta and 13 Jbeta primers. The protocol was immunoSEQ multiplex PCR, while the TCRdb copy is restricted to in-frame clones and leaves out a portion. Found here are under 150,000 clones, roughly 84% of them singletons; the top ten hold 1.7%. Comments on this clone: Its antigen is currently unknown.

This sequence was found in a boy aged 5-17 years in good health and CMV-seronegative. Sequences were obtained from PBMCs.

The chain's CDR3 is CASITPQGIYEQYF. DNA for the CDR3: TGTGCCAGCATCACTCCACAGGGGATCTACGAGCAGTACTTC. The rearrangement uses TRBV7-3 and TRBJ2-7; 7 nucleotides agree with TRBD1. V trimming: 7 bases; J trimming: 3 bases; junction bases outside the gene matches: 9. Germline lookup yields CDR1 SGHTA and CDR2 FQGTGA. This CDR3 has 14 residues.